This T cell receptor beta chain emerged from a study of OX40 agonist ivuxolimab in advanced cancers. Trimming cost V 2 bases and J 6 bases, with 8 bases left between them. Germline loops: CDR1 MGHRA, CDR2 YSYEKL. The length of the CDR3 is 13 residues. Patients with autoimmune history or systemic immunosuppression were excluded. Sequencing was performed with immunoSEQ multiplex PCR; in TCRdb, only in-frame clones are kept and a portion is missing. The repertoire holds about 52,000 clones, with 85% to 95% as singletons. The receptor was isolated from an adult with an advanced solid tumor such as melanoma, head and neck, liver or kidney cancer. Specimen: CD4+ or CD8+ T cells sorted from blood, collected in a trial of the OX40 agonist ivuxolimab. J is TRBJ2-4 and V is TRBV4-1; D unclear. This chain's CDR3 is CASSQQMGNIQYF. CDR3 DNA sequence: TGCGCCAGCAGCCAACAGATGGGAAACATTCAGTACTTC.